This T cell receptor (beta chain) appears in the sequencing data of a study of cytomegalovirus exposure and HLA in healthy donors. Study-wide points: When a later analysis compared HLA-associated TCR beta chains with equally common others, the HLA-associated chains turned out to be more clonally expanded and to have lower generation probabilities.

Both 60 Vbeta primers and 13 Jbeta primers went into the PCR. Clones were sequenced by immunoSEQ multiplex PCR, and TCRdb holds only the in-frame ones, with some missing. Of 150,000 to 200,000 clones in the sample, 77% were seen once. Turning to this clone: The target antigen is unknown.

Germline V gene data show CDR1 as LGHNA and CDR2 as YSLEER. V gave up 2 bases and J gave up 2 bases; unmatched junction bases: 3. This CDR3 comprises 15 residues. The rearrangement uses TRBV4-3 and TRBJ2-1; 7 nucleotides agree with TRBD2. Input material: PBMCs. This TCR came from a woman in her twenties or thirties in good health and CMV-seropositive. CDR3 loop: CASSQRAGTYNEQFF. DNA for the CDR3: TGCGCCAGCAGCCAACGAGCGGGGACCTACAATGAGCAGTTCTTC.